These 10 T cell receptor beta chains originate from one sample sequenced in a study of long-term antiretroviral therapy in people with HIV. This was the immunoSEQ v3.0 assay at survey level. Libraries were prepared by immunoSEQ multiplex PCR; TCRdb keeps only in-frame clonotypes and omits some of them. The sample has 25,000 to 35,000 clones; about 77% are singletons. The sample in question was unsorted PBMCs, obtained 1.5 years before starting antiretroviral therapy. The source of these receptors is a man aged 18 to 35 with HIV.

The chain employs TRBV7-9 and TRBJ2-2; a possible D gene is TRBD1 (5 bases). Trimming stripped 8 bases from V and 1 base from J, with 11 bases between. The CDR3 loop spans 14 amino acids. Germline values: CDR1 SEHNR, CDR2 FQNEAQ (reference sequence). The CDR3 DNA sequence: TGTGCCAGCGAAAGGACAAGGAACACCGGGGAGCTGTTTTTT. It yields the protein CASERTRNTGELFF.

This chain connects TRBV5-1 to TRBJ2-3; D is ambiguous. Germline V gene sequence: CDR1 SGHRS, CDR2 YFSETQ. Trimming stripped 4 bases from V and 1 base from J, with 7 bases between. The CDR3 runs 13 residues. In DNA, the CDR3 is TGCGCCAGCAGCCCCGTGGGCACAGATACGCAGTATTTT. It is translated as CASSPVGTDTQYF.

V is TRBV18 and J is TRBJ1-5; D is unclear. Germline values: CDR1 KGHSH, CDR2 LQKENI. Trimming took 5 bases from V and 0 from J, leaving 11 bases between them. The CDR3 loop spans 15 amino acids. The DNA of the CDR3 is TGTGCCAGCTCAGCACGACAAGTTAGCAATCAGCCCCAGCATTTT. It specifies CASSARQVSNQPQHF.

This clone was seen a single time. The chain has TRBV5-1 and TRBJ1-4, with TRBD1 as a possible D gene (6 bases). This CDR3 comprises 15 residues. V dropped 0 bases and J dropped 3 bases, with 9 bases sitting between them. The germline gives CDR1 SGHRS, CDR2 YFSETQ. CDR3 sequence reads: CASSLGQVANEKLFF. The CDR3 nucleotides are TGCGCCAGCAGCTTGGGACAGGTTGCTAATGAAAAACTGTTTTTT.

The rearrangement uses TRBV7-2 and TRBJ1-5; D remains ambiguous. Trimming cost V 2 bases and J 1 base, with 6 bases left between them. CDR3 length equals 14 residues. CDR1 and CDR2 from the germline V gene are SGHTA and FQGNSA. CDR3 residues: CASSLSRSNQPQHF. CDR3 in DNA: TGTGCCAGCAGCTTAAGTCGGAGCAATCAGCCCCAGCATTTT.

This chain uses TRBV4-2 with TRBJ2-2; 8 bases match TRBD2. This CDR3 region has 18 residues. The junction had 12 bases not matched to a gene; V was cut back by 4 bases and J by 2 bases. Germline CDR1 LGHNA, CDR2 YNFKEQ. The CDR3 is CASSRLAGRGPNTGELFF. CDR3 coding DNA: TGTGCCAGCAGCCGGCTAGCGGGCCGCGGGCCTAACACCGGGGAGCTGTTTTTT.

This chain joins TRBV7-3 and TRBJ1-2, with TRBD1 matching 7 bases. The CDR3 is 16 residues long. V lost 5 bases to trimming and J lost 7 bases; unmatched junction nucleotides: 16. Germline CDR1 and CDR2: SGHTA and FQGTGA. The CDR3 region is CASSPGGLGQGGGYTF. As DNA, the CDR3 is TGTGCCAGCAGCCCCGGGGGGCTAGGGCAGGGGGGTGGCTACACCTTC.

V and J are TRBV9 and TRBJ1-1; no clear D. In germline, CDR1 is SGDLS, CDR2 YYNGEE. Trimming stripped 3 bases from V and 0 bases from J, with 6 bases between. The CDR3 has 13 residues. The CDR3 sequence: CASSASVNTEAFF. The CDR3 DNA is TGTGCCAGCAGCGCCTCAGTGAACACTGAAGCTTTCTTT.

The chain links TRBV19 to TRBJ2-7, with D perhaps being TRBD1 or TRBD2 (5 bases each). The CDR3 consists of 13 residues. Germline V gene lookup returns CDR1 LNHDA and CDR2 SQIVND (reference sequence). Trimming cost V 3 bases and J 5 bases, with 11 bases left between them. The CDR3 DNA follows: TGTGCCAGTAGTATTTTGGGGGATGACGAGCAGTACTTC. It translates to CASSILGDDEQYF. Using reference TRBV19 and TRBJ2-7 for the parts outside the CDR3, the full variable domain is DGGITQSPKYLFRKEGQNVTLSCEQNLNHDAMYWYRQDPGQGLRLIYYSQIVNDFQKGDIAEGYSVSREKKESFPLTVTSAQKNPTAFYLCASSILGDDEQYFGPGTRLTVT.

CDR3 residues: CASSTPGHLNTEAFF. CDR3 coding DNA: TGTGCCAGCAGCACCCCGGGACACTTGAACACTGAAGCTTTCTTT. The gene calls are TRBV7-9 and TRBJ1-1, with D maybe TRBD1 (6 bases). CDR1 is SEHNR and CDR2 is FQNEAQ in the germline V gene (reference sequence). The ends were cut back, 5 bases at V and 0 bases at J, with 13 bases in the middle. The CDR3 spans 15 residues.